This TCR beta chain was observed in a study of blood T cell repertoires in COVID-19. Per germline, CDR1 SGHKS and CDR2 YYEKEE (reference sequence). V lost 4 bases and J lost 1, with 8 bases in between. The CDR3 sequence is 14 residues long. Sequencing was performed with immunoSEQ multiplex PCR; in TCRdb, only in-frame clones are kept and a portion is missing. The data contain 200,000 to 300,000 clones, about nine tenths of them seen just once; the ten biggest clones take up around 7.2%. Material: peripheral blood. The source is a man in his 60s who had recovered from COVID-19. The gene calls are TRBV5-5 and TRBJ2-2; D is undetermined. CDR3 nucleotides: TGTGCCAGCAGCCCGAGACAGAACACCGGGGAGCTGTTTTTT. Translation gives CASSPRQNTGELFF.